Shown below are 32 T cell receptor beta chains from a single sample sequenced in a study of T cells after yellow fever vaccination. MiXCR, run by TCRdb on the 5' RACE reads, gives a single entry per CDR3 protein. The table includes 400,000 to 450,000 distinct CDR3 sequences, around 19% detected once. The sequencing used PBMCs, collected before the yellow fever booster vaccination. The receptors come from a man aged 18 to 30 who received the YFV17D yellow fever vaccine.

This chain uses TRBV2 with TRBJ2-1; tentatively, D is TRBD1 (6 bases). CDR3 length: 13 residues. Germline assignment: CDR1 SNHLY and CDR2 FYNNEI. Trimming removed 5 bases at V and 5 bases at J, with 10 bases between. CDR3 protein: CASSQRQDNEQFF. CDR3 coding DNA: TGTGCCAGCAGTCAACGACAGGACAATGAGCAGTTCTTC.

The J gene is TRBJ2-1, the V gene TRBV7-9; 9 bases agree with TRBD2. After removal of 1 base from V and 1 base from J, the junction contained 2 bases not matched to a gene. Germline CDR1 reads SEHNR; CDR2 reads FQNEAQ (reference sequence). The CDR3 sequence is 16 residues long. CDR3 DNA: TGTGCCAGCAGCTTAGTAGCGGGGGTATCCTACAATGAGCAGTTCTTC. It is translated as CASSLVAGVSYNEQFF.

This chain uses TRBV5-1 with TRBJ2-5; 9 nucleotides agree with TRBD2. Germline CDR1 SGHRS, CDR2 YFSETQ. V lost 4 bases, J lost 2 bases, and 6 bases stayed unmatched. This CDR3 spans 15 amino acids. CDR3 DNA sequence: TGCGCCAGCAGCCAGACTAGCGGACAACAAGAGACCCAGTACTTC. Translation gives CASSQTSGQQETQYF.

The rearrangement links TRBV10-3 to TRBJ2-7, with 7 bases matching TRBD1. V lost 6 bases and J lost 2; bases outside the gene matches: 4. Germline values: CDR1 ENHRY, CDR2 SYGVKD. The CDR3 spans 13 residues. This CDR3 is CAIRGDSAYEQYV. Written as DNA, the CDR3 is TGTGCCATCAGGGGGGACAGTGCCTACGAGCAGTACGTC.

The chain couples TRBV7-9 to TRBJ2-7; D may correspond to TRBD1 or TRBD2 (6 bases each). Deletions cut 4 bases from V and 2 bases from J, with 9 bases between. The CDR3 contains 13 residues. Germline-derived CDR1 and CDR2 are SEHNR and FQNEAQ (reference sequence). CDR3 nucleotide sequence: TGTGCCAGCAGCTCGGGGGCGCCCTACGAGCAGTACTTC. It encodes CASSSGAPYEQYF.

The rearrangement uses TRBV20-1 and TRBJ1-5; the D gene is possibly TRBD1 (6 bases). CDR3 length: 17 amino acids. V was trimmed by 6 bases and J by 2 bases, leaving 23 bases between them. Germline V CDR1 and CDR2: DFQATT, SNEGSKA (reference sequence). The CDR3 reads CSARRQALRGGNQPQHF. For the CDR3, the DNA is TGCAGTGCCAGAAGACAGGCGCTACGCGGTGGCAATCAGCCCCAGCATTTT.

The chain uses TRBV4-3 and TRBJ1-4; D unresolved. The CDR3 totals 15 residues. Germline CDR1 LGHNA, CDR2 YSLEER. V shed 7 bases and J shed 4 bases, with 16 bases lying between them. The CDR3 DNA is TGCGCCAGCACTGCCAAGGTGGAGTATAATGAAAAACTGTTTTTT. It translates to CASTAKVEYNEKLFF.

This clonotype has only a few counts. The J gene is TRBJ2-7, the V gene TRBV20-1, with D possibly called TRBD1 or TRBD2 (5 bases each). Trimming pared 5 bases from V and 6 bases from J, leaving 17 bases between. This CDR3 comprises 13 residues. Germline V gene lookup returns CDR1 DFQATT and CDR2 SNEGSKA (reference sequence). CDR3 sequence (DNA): TGCAGTGCTCGGGGACCGTTTCAAACCGAGCAGTACTTC. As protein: CSARGPFQTEQYF.

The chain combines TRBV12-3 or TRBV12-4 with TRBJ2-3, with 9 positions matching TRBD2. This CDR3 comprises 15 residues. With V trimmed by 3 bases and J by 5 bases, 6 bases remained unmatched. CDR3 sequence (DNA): TGTGCCAGCAGTTTTGGCGGGGGGGCGGGAGATACGCAGTATTTT. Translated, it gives CASSFGGGAGDTQYF.

CDR3 nucleotide sequence: TGCAGTGCTAGTCTCCGGGACACCGGGGAGCTGTTTTTT. The encoded protein is CSASLRDTGELFF. The chain links TRBV20-1 to TRBJ2-2; D unclear. Germline V lookup: CDR1 DFQATT, CDR2 SNEGSKA (reference sequence). This CDR3 is 13 amino acids long. Trimming stripped 3 bases from V and 3 bases from J, with 8 bases between.

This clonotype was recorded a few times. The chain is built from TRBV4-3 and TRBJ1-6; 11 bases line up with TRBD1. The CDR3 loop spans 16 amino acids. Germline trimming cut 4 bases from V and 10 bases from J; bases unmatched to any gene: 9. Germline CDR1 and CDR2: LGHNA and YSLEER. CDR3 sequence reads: CASSRERTGGASPLHF. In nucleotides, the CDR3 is TGCGCCAGCAGCCGAGAAAGGACAGGGGGCGCCTCACCCCTCCACTTT.

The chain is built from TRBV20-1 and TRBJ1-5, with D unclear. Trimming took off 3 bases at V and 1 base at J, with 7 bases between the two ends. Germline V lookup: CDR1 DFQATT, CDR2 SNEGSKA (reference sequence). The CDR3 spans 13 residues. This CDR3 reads CSASGQSNQPQHF. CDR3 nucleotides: TGCAGTGCTAGTGGCCAGAGCAATCAGCCCCAGCATTTT.

The CDR3 coding sequence is TGCGCCAGCAGCCCCAGGGGGCAAACTAACTATGGCTACACCTTC. It is translated as CASSPRGQTNYGYTF. J is TRBJ1-2 and V is TRBV5-1; 8 bases are shared with TRBD1. The CDR3 length is 15 residues. J was trimmed by 0 bases and V by 4 bases; bases with no gene match: 5. Germline CDR1 reads SGHRS; CDR2 reads YFSETQ.

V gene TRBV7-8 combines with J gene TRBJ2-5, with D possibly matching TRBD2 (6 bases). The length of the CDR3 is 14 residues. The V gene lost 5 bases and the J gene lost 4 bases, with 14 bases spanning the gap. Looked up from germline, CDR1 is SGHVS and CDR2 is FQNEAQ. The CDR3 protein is CASSPGGWGETQYF. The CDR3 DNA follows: TGTGCCAGCAGCCCCGGAGGGTGGGGAGAGACCCAGTACTTC.

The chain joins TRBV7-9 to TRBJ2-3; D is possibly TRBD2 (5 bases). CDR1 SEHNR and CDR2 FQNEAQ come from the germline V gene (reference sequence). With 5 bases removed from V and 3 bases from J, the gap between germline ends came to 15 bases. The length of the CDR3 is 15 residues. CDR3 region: CASSQRRGRTDTQYF. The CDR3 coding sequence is TGTGCCAGCAGCCAACGACGGGGAAGGACAGATACGCAGTATTTT.

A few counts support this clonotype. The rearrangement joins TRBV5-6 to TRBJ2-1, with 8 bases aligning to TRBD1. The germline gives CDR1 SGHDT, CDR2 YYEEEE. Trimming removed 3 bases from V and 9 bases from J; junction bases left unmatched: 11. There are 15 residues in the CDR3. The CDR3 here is CASSWGQADVGEQFF. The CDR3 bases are TGTGCCAGCAGCTGGGGACAGGCTGATGTAGGTGAGCAGTTCTTC. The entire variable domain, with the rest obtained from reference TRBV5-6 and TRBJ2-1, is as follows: DAGVTQSPTHLIKTRGQQVTLRCSPKSGHDTVSWYQQALGQGPQFIFQYYEEEERQRGNFPDRFSGHQFPNYSSELNVNALLLGDSALYLCASSWGQADVGEQFFGPGTRLTVL.

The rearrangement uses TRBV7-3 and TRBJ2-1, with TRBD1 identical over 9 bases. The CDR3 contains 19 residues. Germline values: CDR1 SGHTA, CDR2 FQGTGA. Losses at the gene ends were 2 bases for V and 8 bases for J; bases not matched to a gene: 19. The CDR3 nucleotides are TGTGCCAGCAGCTTACAGCAGTCTGTTGGGACAGGGAGGTATTATGAGCAGTTCTTC. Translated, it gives CASSLQQSVGTGRYYEQFF.

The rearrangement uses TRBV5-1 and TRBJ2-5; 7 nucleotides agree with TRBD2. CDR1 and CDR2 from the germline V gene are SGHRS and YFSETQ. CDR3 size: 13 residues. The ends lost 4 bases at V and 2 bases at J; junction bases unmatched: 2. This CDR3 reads CASSGEGQETQYF. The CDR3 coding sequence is TGCGCCAGCAGCGGGGAGGGACAAGAGACCCAGTACTTC. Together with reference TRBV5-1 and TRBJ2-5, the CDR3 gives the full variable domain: KAGVTQTPRYLIKTRGQQVTLSCSPISGHRSVSWYQQTPGQGLQFLFEYFSETQRNKGNFPGRFSGRQFSNSRSEMNVSTLELGDSALYLCASSGEGQETQYFGPGTRLLVL.

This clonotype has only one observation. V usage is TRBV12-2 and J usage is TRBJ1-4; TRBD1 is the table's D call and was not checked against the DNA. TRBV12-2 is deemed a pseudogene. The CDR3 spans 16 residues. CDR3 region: CASRAPPGPHNEKLFF. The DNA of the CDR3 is TGTGCAAGTCGCGCCCCTCCGGGACCCCATAATGAAAAACTGTTTTTT.

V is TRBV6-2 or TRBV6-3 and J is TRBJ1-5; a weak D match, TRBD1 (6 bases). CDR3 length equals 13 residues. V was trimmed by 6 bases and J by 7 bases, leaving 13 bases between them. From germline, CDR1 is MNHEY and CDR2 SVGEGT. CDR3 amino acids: CASSHHRDQPQHF. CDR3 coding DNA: TGTGCCAGCAGCCACCACAGGGACCAGCCCCAGCATTTT.

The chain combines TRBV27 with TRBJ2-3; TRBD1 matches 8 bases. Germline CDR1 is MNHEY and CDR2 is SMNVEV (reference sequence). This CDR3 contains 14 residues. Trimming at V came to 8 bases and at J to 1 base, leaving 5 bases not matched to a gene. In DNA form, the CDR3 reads TGTGCCAGCGGGCCAGGGGGCGGCACAGATACGCAGTATTTT. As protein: CASGPGGGTDTQYF.

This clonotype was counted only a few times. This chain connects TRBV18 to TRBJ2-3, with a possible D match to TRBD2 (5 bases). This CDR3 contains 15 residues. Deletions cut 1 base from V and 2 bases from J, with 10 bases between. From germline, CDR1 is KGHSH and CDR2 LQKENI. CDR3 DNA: TGTGCCAGCTCACCACGGTCCGGGAACACAGATACGCAGTATTTT. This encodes CASSPRSGNTDTQYF.

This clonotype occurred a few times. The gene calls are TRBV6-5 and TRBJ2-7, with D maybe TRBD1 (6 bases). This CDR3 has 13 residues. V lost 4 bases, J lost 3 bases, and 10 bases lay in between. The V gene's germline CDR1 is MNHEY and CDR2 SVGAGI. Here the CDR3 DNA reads TGTGCCAGCAGTTTCCAGGGGTTCTACGAGCAGTACTTC. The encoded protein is CASSFQGFYEQYF.

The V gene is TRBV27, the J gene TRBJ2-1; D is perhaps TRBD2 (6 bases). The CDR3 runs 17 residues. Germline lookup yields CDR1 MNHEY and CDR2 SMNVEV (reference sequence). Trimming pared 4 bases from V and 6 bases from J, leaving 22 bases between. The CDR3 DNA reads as TGTGCCAGCAGTTCGAGCCGTTCGGGAGTTCCGGCCAATGAGCAGTTCTTC. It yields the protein CASSSSRSGVPANEQFF.

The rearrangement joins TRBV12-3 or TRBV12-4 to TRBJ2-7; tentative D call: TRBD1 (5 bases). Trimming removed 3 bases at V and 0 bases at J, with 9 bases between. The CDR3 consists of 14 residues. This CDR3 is CASSFRVRSYEQYF. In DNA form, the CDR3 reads TGTGCCAGCAGTTTCAGGGTACGCTCCTACGAGCAGTACTTC.

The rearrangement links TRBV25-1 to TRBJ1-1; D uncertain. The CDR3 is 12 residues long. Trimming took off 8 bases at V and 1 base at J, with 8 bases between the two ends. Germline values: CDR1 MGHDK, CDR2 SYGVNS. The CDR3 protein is CASQWRNTEAFF. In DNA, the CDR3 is TGTGCCAGCCAGTGGCGGAACACTGAAGCTTTCTTT.

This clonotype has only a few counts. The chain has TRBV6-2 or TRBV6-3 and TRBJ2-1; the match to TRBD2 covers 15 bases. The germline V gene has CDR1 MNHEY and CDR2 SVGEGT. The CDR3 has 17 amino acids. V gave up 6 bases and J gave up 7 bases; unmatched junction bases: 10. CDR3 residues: CASSLGPGLAGGNEQFF. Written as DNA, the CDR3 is TGTGCCAGCAGCCTAGGGCCGGGACTAGCGGGGGGAAATGAGCAGTTCTTC.

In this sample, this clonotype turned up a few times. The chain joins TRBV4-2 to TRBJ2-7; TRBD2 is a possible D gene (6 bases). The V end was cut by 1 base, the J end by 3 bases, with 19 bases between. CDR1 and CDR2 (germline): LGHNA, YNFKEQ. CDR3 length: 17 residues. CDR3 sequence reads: CASSQGVSEGRLYEQYV. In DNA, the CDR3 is TGTGCCAGCAGCCAAGGGGTGAGTGAGGGGAGGCTCTACGAGCAGTACGTC.

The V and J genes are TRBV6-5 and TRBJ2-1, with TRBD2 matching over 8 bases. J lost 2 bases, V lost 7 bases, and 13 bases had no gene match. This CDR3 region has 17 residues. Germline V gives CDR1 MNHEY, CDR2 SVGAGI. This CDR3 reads CASTSRRVSGTYNEQFF. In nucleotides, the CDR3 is TGTGCCAGCACTAGCAGACGGGTTAGCGGGACCTACAATGAGCAGTTCTTC.

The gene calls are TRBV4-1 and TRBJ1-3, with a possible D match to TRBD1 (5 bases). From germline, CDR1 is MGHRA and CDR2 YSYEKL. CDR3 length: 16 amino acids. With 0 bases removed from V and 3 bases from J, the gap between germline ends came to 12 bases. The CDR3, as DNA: TGCGCCAGCAGCCAAGATATAGCGACAGTTGGAAACACCATATATTTT. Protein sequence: CASSQDIATVGNTIYF.

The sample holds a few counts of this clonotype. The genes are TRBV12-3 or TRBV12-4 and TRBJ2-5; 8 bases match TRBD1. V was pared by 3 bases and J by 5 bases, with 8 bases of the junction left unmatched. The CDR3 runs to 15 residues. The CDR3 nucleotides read TGTGCCAGCAGTTTCTCAGACAGGGGTCGGGAGACCCAGTACTTC. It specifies CASSFSDRGRETQYF.

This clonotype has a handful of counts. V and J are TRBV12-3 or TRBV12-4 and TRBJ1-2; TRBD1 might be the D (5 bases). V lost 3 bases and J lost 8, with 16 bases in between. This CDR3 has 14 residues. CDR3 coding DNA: TGTGCCAGCAGTTTCTGGGGGAGCTCTGGGGGCTACACCTTC. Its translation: CASSFWGSSGGYTF.